A single sample is the source of the 14 T cell receptor beta chains below, sequenced in a study of blood T cell repertoires in COVID-19. Method: immunoSEQ multiplex PCR; TCRdb's copy keeps in-frame clones and lacks some. Among a few hundred thousand clones listed, around 90% were seen once. The sequencing input was PBMCs or T cells enriched from blood (not recorded which). Source of these receptors: a woman aged 55-70 years in a cohort exposed to, infected with or recovered from COVID-19 (not recorded which).

The rearrangement uses TRBV4-2 and TRBJ2-5; no definite D call. The CDR3 is 14 residues long. V lost 1 base to trimming and J lost 3 bases, with 9 bases between them. Germline loops: CDR1 LGHNA, CDR2 YNFKEQ. In DNA form, the CDR3 reads TGTGCCAGCAGCCAAGCGCACGGTAAAGAGACCCAGTACTTC. Translated: CASSQAHGKETQYF.

This clone has a single count. CDR3 region: CASSPGSGLQGLAGRDTQYF. The CDR3, as DNA: TGTGCCAGCTCACCAGGATCCGGTTTACAGGGACTAGCGGGACGAGATACGCAGTATTTT. The chain links TRBV18 to TRBJ2-3, with 13 bases identical to TRBD2. The V segment lost 2 bases and the J segment 5 bases; nucleotides outside the gene matches: 16. The V gene's germline CDR1 is KGHSH and CDR2 LQKENI. The CDR3 extends over 20 amino acids.

V is TRBV12-3 or TRBV12-4 and J is TRBJ1-1; D is ambiguous. CDR3 size: 13 residues. V was shortened by 3 bases and J by 8 bases, with 13 bases between the two germline ends. DNA of the CDR3: TGTGCCAGCAGTTTTGGAGCGGCGACGGAAGCTTTCTTT. This sequence encodes CASSFGAATEAFF.

This clone was seen a single time. The chain links TRBV18 to TRBJ2-1, with D perhaps matching TRBD2 (6 bases). The CDR3 covers 17 residues. The germline CDR1 and CDR2 sequences are KGHSH and LQKENI. V lost 4 bases, J lost 3 bases, and 19 bases lay in between. The CDR3 DNA follows: TGTGCCAGCTCACTACCCCGGGGTAGCGGCAACTACAATGAGCAGTTCTTC. Residues: CASSLPRGSGNYNEQFF.

The V gene is TRBV28, the J gene TRBJ2-5; D gene uncertain. CDR1 is MDHEN, CDR2 SYDVKM, per germline. CDR3 length: 15 amino acids. The CDR3 spells CATSPYEPKEETQYF. The DNA for the CDR3 is TGTGCGACTTCCCCATATGAGCCCAAGGAAGAGACCCAGTACTTC.

The chain combines TRBV28 with TRBJ2-5; 9 nucleotides align to TRBD1. Per the germline V gene, CDR1 is MDHEN and CDR2 is SYDVKM. The V gene end was trimmed by 4 bases and the J gene end by 3 bases; junction bases not matched to a gene: 6. CDR3 size: 15 residues. DNA of the CDR3: TGTGCCAGCAGTTCGAAAGACAGGGGGAAAGAGACCCAGTACTTC. The encoded protein is CASSSKDRGKETQYF.

This clone was picked up a small number of times. The J gene is TRBJ2-1, the V gene TRBV5-1, with D possibly matching TRBD2 (5 bases). The CDR3 consists of 14 residues. Trimming took 1 base from V and 8 from J, leaving 13 bases between them. The germline CDR1 and CDR2 sequences are SGHRS and YFSETQ. The CDR3, as DNA: TGCGCCAGCAGCTTGAGGAGACTACTCGATGAGCAGTTCTTC. Encoded protein: CASSLRRLLDEQFF.

The chain uses TRBV5-6 and TRBJ2-1; no definite D call. The CDR3 is made up of 14 amino acids. V gave up 0 bases and J gave up 8 bases, with 12 bases separating them. Germline V gene sequence: CDR1 SGHDT, CDR2 YYEEEE. This CDR3 is CASSLGRGVDEQFF. For the CDR3, the DNA is TGTGCCAGCAGCTTGGGCCGAGGAGTCGATGAGCAGTTCTTC. The whole variable domain, remainder taken from reference TRBV5-6 and TRBJ2-1, is DAGVTQSPTHLIKTRGQQVTLRCSPKSGHDTVSWYQQALGQGPQFIFQYYEEEERQRGNFPDRFSGHQFPNYSSELNVNALLLGDSALYLCASSLGRGVDEQFFGPGTRLTVL.

This chain joins TRBV6-2 or TRBV6-3 and TRBJ1-5, with unresolved D. The CDR3 covers 14 residues. Germline loops: CDR1 MNHEY, CDR2 SVGEGT. V lost 6 bases and J lost 3, with 12 bases in between. This CDR3 reads CASSPGSANQPQHF. The CDR3 coding sequence is TGTGCCAGCAGCCCCGGTTCCGCCAATCAGCCCCAGCATTTT.

The rearrangement joins TRBV5-4 to TRBJ2-2; 12 bases align to TRBD2. The CDR3 is made up of 16 amino acids. Germline V gene lookup returns CDR1 SGHNT and CDR2 YYREEE (reference sequence). Trimming cost V 0 bases and J 5 bases; bases outside gene matches: 2. The CDR3 region is CASSLGLAGETGELFF. The CDR3 DNA reads TGTGCCAGCAGCTTGGGACTAGCGGGAGAGACCGGGGAGCTGTTTTTT.

This clone is medium-sized within its sample. V and J are TRBV4-1 and TRBJ2-1; 8 bases match TRBD2. The CDR3 runs to 17 residues. The germline CDR1 and CDR2 sequences are MGHRA and YSYEKL. J was trimmed by 3 bases and V by 0 bases; bases with no gene match: 7. CDR3 sequence: CASSQDAETSVYNEQFF. For the CDR3, the DNA is TGCGCCAGCAGCCAAGATGCAGAGACTAGCGTCTACAATGAGCAGTTCTTC.

V usage is TRBV19 and J usage is TRBJ2-6; TRBD1 aligns across 11 bases. There are 15 residues in the CDR3. The J segment lost 0 bases and the V segment lost 10 bases, leaving 2 bases of the junction unmatched. Germline CDR1 LNHDA, CDR2 SQIVND (reference sequence). DNA for the CDR3: TGTGCCACTGGGACAGGGGGCTCTGGGGCCAACGTCCTGACTTTC. Translation: CATGTGGSGANVLTF.

The rearrangement uses TRBV7-2 and TRBJ1-4, with D uncertain. The J call is uncertain, as TRBJ2-2 better fits the DNA end. The CDR3 covers 13 residues. Germline-derived CDR1 and CDR2 are SGHTA and FQGNSA. The CDR3 sequence: CASSLALVQELFF. In DNA form, the CDR3 reads TGTGCCAGCAGCTTAGCGCTAGTACAGGAGCTGTTTTTT.

In regard to this clone: Within the sample, other DNA sequences also encode this same CDR3. The V call is TRBV28, the J call TRBJ2-7, with TRBD2 matching 7 bases. V lost 8 bases, J lost 3 bases, and 4 bases stayed unmatched. Germline CDR1 reads MDHEN; CDR2 reads SYDVKM. This CDR3 spans 12 amino acids. CDR3 in amino acids: CASSTGGYEQYF. The CDR3 DNA sequence: TGTGCCAGCTCCACGGGGGGCTACGAGCAGTACTTC.